The 13 T cell receptor beta chains in this list originate from one sample, sequenced in a study of blood T cells in healthy people across ages. A second PCR, run for about 6 to 11 cycles, used a sample-barcoded 5' primer plus a J-beta primer mix. MiXCR, applied by TCRdb to the 5' RACE reads, yields one record per CDR3 protein. Of 750,000 to 1,000,000 distinct CDR3 sequences in the sample, 25% to 35% were seen once. These data were also filed under a second study, of T cells of mothers and their children.

The sequencing input was blood. The receptors shown here come from a middle-aged woman in good health.

The rearrangement uses TRBV5-1 and TRBJ1-2; 7 bases are shared with TRBD1. V lost 0 bases and J lost 8; bases outside the gene matches: 10. The CDR3 loop spans 15 amino acids. CDR1 and CDR2 (germline): SGHRS, YFSETQ. The CDR3 DNA reads TGCGCCAGCAGCTTGGGGGACAGCCGGACGGAAGGCTACACCTTC. As protein: CASSLGDSRTEGYTF. The variable domain in full, with the rest retrieved from reference TRBV5-1 and TRBJ1-2, is KAGVTQTPRYLIKTRGQQVTLSCSPISGHRSVSWYQQTPGQGLQFLFEYFSETQRNKGNFPGRFSGRQFSNSRSEMNVSTLELGDSALYLCASSLGDSRTEGYTFGSGTRLTVV.

This clonotype was found many times. This chain uses TRBV4-1 with TRBJ2-7, with D unresolved. Germline CDR1 reads MGHRA; CDR2 reads YSYEKL. The CDR3 is made up of 14 amino acids. The ends were cut back, 1 base at V and 3 bases at J, with 10 bases in the middle. CDR3 amino acids: CASSQAKVDYEQYF. The CDR3 DNA is TGCGCCAGCAGCCAAGCTAAGGTGGACTACGAGCAGTACTTC.

The chain recombines TRBV20-1 with TRBJ1-2, with 8 bases identical to TRBD1. V lost 2 bases to trimming and J lost 4 bases; unmatched junction nucleotides: 3. Germline loops: CDR1 DFQATT, CDR2 SNEGSKA (reference sequence). CDR3 size: 13 residues. CDR3 loop: CSARPDRVYGYTF. CDR3 nucleotide sequence: TGCAGTGCTAGACCGGACAGGGTCTATGGCTACACCTTC.

In nucleotides, the CDR3 is TGCGCCAGCAGCCAAGAGCGTACGGTCCGGGGAGAGACCCAGTACTTC. Protein sequence: CASSQERTVRGETQYF. This rearrangement joins TRBV4-3 to TRBJ2-5; the D gene is possibly TRBD2 (5 bases). Germline CDR1 and CDR2: LGHNA and YSLEER. The V end lost 0 bases, the J end lost 4 bases, and 15 bases lay between the germline ends. The CDR3 covers 16 residues.

V is TRBV7-9 and J is TRBJ1-1; maybe TRBD1 (5 bases). Germline CDR1 is SEHNR and CDR2 is FQNEAQ (reference sequence). CDR3 length equals 14 residues. V was clipped by 5 bases and J by 2 bases, with 12 bases between them. The CDR3 DNA reads as TGTGCCAGCAGCCCCGTGGGGGGTAACACTGAAGCTTTCTTT. Protein: CASSPVGGNTEAFF.

This clonotype was picked up a small number of times. The rearrangement links TRBV12-3 or TRBV12-4 to TRBJ2-1; 9 bases fit TRBD2. The CDR3 is 20 amino acids. The junction had 20 bases not matched to a gene; V was cut back by 7 bases and J by 1 base. The CDR3, as DNA: TGTGCCAGCATCCCCCGCCAGCGGGGGGTAGGTGTTGTATCCTACAATGAGCAGTTCTTC. Translated, it gives CASIPRQRGVGVVSYNEQFF.

This clonotype was observed a few times. CDR3 protein: CASSLEVGFTEAFF. CDR3 in DNA: TGTGCCAGCAGCTTAGAGGTGGGGTTCACTGAAGCTTTCTTT. V usage is TRBV7-8 and J usage is TRBJ1-1; D is ambiguous. V shed 1 base and J shed 4 bases, with 10 bases lying between them. Per germline, CDR1 SGHVS and CDR2 FQNEAQ. CDR3 length equals 14 residues.

Notes on this clonotype: A clone one base away is much larger, so this may be a read error. This chain joins TRBV4-1 and TRBJ1-2, with a tentative D call TRBD1 (5 bases). The CDR3 spans 15 residues. Germline values: CDR1 MGHRA, CDR2 YSYEKL. As DNA, the CDR3 is TGCGCCGGCAGCCAAGACCGTCGGGGGGACTATGGCTACACCTTC. Translating it yields CAGSQDRRGDYGYTF.

The chain links TRBV29-1 to TRBJ1-1; D ambiguous. CDR1 is SQVTM and CDR2 is ANQGSEA in the germline V gene. Deletions cut 6 bases from V and 1 base from J, with 15 bases between. The CDR3 consists of 14 residues. This chain's CDR3 is CSVASSSGNTEAFF. The CDR3 DNA sequence: TGCAGCGTCGCTAGCTCCAGCGGGAACACTGAAGCTTTCTTT.

On this clonotype: Given a much more abundant clone one base away, this may be a read error. CDR3 coding DNA: TGTGCCAGCAGCCAAGAGACAGGACTAGCGGGGGCGGAGACCCAGTTCTTC. Translation: CASSQETGLAGAETQFF. The rearrangement uses TRBV3-1 and TRBJ2-1; 13 nucleotides agree with TRBD2. The CDR3 runs 17 residues. The junction had 12 bases not matched to a gene; V was cut back by 0 bases and J by 13 bases. CDR1 LGHDT and CDR2 YNNKEL come from the germline V gene (reference sequence).

The sample holds many counts of this clonotype. V and J are TRBV7-2 and TRBJ2-4; TRBD2 matches at 11 bases. With V trimmed by 5 bases and J by 9 bases, 6 bases remained unmatched. CDR3 size: 14 residues. Germline CDR1 is SGHTA and CDR2 is FQGNSA. The CDR3 region is CASSPSGGSSIQYF. Here the CDR3 DNA reads TGTGCCAGCAGCCCTAGCGGGGGGTCTAGCATTCAGTACTTC. The whole variable domain, filled in from reference TRBV7-2 and TRBJ2-4, reads GAGVSQSPSNKVTEKGKDVELRCDPISGHTALYWYRQSLGQGLEFLIYFQGNSAPDKSGLPSDRFSAERTGGSVSTLTIQRTQQEDSAVYLCASSPSGGSSIQYFGAGTRLSVL.

This clonotype was recorded a few times. The V gene is TRBV7-9, the J gene TRBJ2-1; 9 nucleotides line up with TRBD2. CDR1 and CDR2 from the germline V gene are SEHNR and FQNEAQ (reference sequence). CDR3 length equals 19 residues. The trim removed 3 bases at V and 3 bases at J, leaving 15 bases unmatched. Written as DNA, the CDR3 is TGTGCCAGCAGCTTGCCCGTAGGCCGGACTAGCGCCTTCTACAATGAGCAGTTCTTC. The encoded protein is CASSLPVGRTSAFYNEQFF.

In its sample, this clonotype was seen a few times. A much larger clone lies one base from this, so it may be a read error. The gene calls are TRBV29-1 and TRBJ2-5, with D unresolved. V lost 4 bases and J lost 11, with 17 bases in between. Germline V gives CDR1 SQVTM, CDR2 ANQGSEA. This CDR3 region has 12 residues. CDR3 sequence (DNA): TGCAGCGTTGGCCCAGCGACCTACGTGCAGTACTTC. Translated, it gives CSVGPATYVQYF.